These T cell receptor beta chains were read from a single sample in a study of PD-1 blockade in mismatch repair-deficient tumors. The method was immunoSEQ multiplex PCR; TCRdb's version includes in-frame clones alone and lacks a portion of them. The sample records some 22,000 clones, approximately 84% being singletons. The sample was peripheral blood, taken 2 weeks after starting pembrolizumab. The receptors derive from an adult with mismatch repair-deficient cancer. Both conserved end residues are trimmed from each CDR3. The order of the fields is V gene, J gene, CDR3 length, CDR3 protein.

>TRBV7-9|TRBJ1-4|13
ASTSPGTEGEKLF
>TRBV30|TRBJ2-5|12
AWGGASDQETQY
>TRBV6-1|TRBJ2-5|13
ASSDGAGTQETQY
>TRBV28|TRBJ1-5|11
ASSLSGDQPQH
>TRBV7-6|TRBJ2-4|18
ASSPVGVHGPDLAKNIQY
>TRBV14|TRBJ2-5|12
ASSQTGTEETQY
>TRBV5-1|TRBJ2-3|10
ASRRERGTQY
>TRBV30|TRBJ2-2|10
AGTGVTGELF
>TRBV28|TRBJ2-7|14
ASSFKISGGEYEQY
>TRBV5-1|TRBJ2-7|13
ASQTGTGGSYEQY
>TRBV5-1|TRBJ2-3|14
ASSWGSSGSTDTQY
>TRBV7-8|TRBJ1-2|16
ASSTRVANRGQNYGYT
>TRBV11-2|TRBJ2-3|13
ASRRQGASTDTQY
>TRBV9|TRBJ2-7|11
ASSQEQGPEQY
>TRBV2|TRBJ1-1|12
ASSPDRKLTEAF
>TRBV4-1|TRBJ1-1|12
ASSQGVIQAEAF